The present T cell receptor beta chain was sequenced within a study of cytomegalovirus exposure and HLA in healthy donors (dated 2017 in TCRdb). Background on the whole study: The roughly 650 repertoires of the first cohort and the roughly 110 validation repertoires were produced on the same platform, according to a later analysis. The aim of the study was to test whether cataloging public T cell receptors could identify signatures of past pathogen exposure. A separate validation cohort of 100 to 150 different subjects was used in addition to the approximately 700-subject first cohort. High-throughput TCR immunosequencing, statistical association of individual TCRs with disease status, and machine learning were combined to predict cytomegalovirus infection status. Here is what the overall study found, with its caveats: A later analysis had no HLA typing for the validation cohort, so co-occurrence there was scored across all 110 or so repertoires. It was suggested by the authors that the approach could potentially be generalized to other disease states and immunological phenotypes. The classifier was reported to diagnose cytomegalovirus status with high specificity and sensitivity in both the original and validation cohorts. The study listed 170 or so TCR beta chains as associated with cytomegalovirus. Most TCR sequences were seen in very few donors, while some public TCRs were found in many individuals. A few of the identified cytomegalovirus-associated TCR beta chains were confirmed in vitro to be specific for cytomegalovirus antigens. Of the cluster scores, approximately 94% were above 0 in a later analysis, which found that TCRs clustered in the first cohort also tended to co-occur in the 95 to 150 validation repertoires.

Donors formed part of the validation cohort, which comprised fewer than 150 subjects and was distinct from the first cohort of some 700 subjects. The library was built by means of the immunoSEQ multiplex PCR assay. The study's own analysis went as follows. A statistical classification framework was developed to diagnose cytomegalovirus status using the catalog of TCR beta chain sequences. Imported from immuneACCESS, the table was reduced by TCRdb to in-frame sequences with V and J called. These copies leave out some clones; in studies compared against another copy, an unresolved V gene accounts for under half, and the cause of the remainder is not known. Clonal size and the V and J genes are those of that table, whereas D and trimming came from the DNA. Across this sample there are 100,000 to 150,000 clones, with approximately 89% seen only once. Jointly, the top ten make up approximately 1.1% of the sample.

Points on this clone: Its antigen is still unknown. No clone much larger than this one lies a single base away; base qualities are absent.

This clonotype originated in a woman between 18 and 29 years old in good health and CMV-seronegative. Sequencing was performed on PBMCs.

The CDR3 region reads CASSRYSDYEQYV. The nucleotide sequence reads as follows: TGTGCCAGCAGCCGTTATAGCGACTACGAGCAGTACGTC. The rearranged chain carries TRBV5-8 and TRBJ2-7; the D gene is perhaps TRBD2, on 5 matching bases. CDR1 SGHTS and CDR2 YDEGEE were looked up in the germline V gene. At the junction V is shortened by 4 bases and J by 3 bases, with 11 bases in between. Spanning cysteine to valine, the CDR3 consists of 13 amino acids. Here the CDR3 DNA is all that survives: 39 bases in frame from base 1.